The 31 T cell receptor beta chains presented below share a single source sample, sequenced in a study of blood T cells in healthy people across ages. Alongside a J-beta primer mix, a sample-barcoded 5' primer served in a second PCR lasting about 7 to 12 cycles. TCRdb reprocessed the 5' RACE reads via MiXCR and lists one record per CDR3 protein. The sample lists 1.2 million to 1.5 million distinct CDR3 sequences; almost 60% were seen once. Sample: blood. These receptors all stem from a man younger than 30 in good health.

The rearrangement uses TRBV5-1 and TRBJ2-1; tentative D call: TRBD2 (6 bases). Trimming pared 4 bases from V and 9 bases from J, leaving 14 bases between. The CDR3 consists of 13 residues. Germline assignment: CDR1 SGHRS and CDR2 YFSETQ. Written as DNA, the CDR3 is TGCGCCAGCAGCGTGGCTAGCGAGTTTGAGCAGTTCTTC. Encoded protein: CASSVASEFEQFF.

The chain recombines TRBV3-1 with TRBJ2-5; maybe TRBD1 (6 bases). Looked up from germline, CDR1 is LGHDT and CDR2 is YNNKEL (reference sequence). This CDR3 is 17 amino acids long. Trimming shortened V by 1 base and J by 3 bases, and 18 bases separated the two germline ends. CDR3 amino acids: CASSQVSLAGDEETQYF. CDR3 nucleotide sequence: TGTGCCAGCAGCCAAGTCAGCCTTGCAGGGGACGAAGAGACCCAGTACTTC.

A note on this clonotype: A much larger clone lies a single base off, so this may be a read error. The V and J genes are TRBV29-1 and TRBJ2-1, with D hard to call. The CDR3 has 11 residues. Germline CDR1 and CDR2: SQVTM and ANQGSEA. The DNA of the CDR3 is TGCGGCGTGGTTCAGAGTCGGGAGCAGTTCTTC. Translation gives CGVVQSREQFF.

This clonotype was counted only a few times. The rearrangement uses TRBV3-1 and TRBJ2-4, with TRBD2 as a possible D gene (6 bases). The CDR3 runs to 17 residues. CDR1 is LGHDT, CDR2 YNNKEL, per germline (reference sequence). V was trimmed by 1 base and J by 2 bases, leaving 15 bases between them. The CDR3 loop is CASSQGGRGKSKNIQYF. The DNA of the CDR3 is TGTGCCAGCAGCCAAGGTGGTCGGGGGAAGTCCAAAAACATTCAGTACTTC. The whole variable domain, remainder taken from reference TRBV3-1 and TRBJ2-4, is DTAVSQTPKYLVTQMGNDKSIKCEQNLGHDTMYWYKQDSKKFLKIMFSYNNKELIINETVPNRFSPKSPDKAHLNLHINSLELGDSAVYFCASSQGGRGKSKNIQYFGAGTRLSVL.

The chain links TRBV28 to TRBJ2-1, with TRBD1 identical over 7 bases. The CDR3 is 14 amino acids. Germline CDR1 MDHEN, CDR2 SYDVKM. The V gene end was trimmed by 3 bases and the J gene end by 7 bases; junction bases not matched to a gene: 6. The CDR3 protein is CASSFSPTGNEQFF. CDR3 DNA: TGTGCCAGCAGTTTTTCCCCGACAGGGAATGAGCAGTTCTTC.

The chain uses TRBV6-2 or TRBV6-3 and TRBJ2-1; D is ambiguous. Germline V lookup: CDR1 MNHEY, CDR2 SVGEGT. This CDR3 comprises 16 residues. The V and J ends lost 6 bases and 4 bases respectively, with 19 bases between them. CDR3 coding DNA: TGTGCCAGCAGACTCGAAAGGGTATCCTCTTACAATGAGCAGTTCTTC. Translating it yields CASRLERVSSYNEQFF.

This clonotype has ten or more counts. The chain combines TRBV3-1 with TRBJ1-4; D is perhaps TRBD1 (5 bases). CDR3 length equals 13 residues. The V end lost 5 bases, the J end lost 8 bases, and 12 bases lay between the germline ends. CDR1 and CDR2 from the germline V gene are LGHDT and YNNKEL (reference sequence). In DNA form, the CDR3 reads TGTGCCAGCAGCTTGGGACGAGGAGAAAAACTGTTTTTT. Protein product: CASSLGRGEKLFF.

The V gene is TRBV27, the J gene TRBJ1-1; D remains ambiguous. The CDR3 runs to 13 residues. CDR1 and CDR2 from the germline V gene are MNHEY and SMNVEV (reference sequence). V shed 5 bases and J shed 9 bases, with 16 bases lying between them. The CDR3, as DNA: TGTGCCAGCAGTCCCGGCGGACGGATCCAAGCTTTCTTT. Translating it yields CASSPGGRIQAFF.

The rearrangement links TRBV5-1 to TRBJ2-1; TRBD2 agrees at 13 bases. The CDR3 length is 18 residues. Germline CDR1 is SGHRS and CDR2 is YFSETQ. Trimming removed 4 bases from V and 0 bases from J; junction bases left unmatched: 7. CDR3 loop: CASSRTSGRPSSYNEQFF. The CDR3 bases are TGCGCCAGCAGCAGGACTAGCGGGAGACCGAGCTCCTACAATGAGCAGTTCTTC.

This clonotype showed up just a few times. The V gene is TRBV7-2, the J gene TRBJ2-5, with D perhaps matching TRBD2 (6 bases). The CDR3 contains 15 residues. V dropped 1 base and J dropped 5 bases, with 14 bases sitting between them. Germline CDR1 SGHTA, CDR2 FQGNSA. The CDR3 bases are TGTGCCAGCAGCTTAGATGCGGCTAGCGTCGAGACCCAGTACTTC. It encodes CASSLDAASVETQYF.

The CDR3 DNA sequence: TGCGCCAGCAGCCAATCGGATTCATGGGAGACCCAGTACTTC. It encodes CASSQSDSWETQYF. This chain joins TRBV4-1 and TRBJ2-5; D call uncertain. CDR1 and CDR2 from the germline V gene are MGHRA and YSYEKL. Trimming left V 2 bases short and J 5 bases short, with 12 bases between. There are 14 residues in the CDR3.

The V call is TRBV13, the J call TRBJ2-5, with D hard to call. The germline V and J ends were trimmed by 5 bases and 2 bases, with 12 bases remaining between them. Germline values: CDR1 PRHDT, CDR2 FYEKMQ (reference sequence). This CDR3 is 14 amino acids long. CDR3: CASSRTEQQETQYF. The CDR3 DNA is TGTGCCAGCAGCAGGACGGAGCAACAAGAGACCCAGTACTTC.

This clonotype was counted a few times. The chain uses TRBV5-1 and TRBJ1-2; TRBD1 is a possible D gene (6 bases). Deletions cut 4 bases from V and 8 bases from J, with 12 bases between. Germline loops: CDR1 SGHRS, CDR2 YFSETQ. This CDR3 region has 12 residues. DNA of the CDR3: TGCGCCAGCAGCGACAGGTTTAGAGGCTACACCTTC. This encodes CASSDRFRGYTF.

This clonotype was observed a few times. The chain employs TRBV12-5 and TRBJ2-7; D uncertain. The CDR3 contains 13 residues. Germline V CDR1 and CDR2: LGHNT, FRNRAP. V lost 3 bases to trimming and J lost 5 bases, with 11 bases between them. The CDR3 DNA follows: TGTGCTAGTGGTTTTCCCGGTCGTAACGAGCAGTACTTC. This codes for CASGFPGRNEQYF.

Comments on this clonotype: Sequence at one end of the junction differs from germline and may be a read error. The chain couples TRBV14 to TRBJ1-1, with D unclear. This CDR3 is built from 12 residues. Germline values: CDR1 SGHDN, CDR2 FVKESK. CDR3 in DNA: TGTGCTAGCAGCCAAGATTTGAGTGAAGCTTTCTTT. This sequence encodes CASSQDLSEAFF.

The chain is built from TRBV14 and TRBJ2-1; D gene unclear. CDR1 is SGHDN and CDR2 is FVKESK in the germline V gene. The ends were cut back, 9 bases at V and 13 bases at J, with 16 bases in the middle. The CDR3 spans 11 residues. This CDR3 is CARSEKETQFF. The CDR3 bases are TGTGCCAGATCAGAAAAAGAGACCCAGTTCTTC.

The CDR3 region has the DNA TGCAGCGTTGATTGGGGGCGCGAAGGCCACACCTTC. Protein sequence: CSVDWGREGHTF. J is TRBJ1-2 and V is TRBV29-1, with TRBD1 as a possible D gene (6 bases). Trimming left V 3 bases short and J 12 bases short, with 17 bases between. Germline V gene data show CDR1 as SQVTM and CDR2 as ANQGSEA. This CDR3 contains 12 residues.

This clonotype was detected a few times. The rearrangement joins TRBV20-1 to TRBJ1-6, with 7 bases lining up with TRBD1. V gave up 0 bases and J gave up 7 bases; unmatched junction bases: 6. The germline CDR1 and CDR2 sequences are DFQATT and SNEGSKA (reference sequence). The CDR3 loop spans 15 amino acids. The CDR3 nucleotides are TGCAGTGCTAGAGATGGAGCAGGGGGGAATTCACCCCTCCACTTT. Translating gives CSARDGAGGNSPLHF.

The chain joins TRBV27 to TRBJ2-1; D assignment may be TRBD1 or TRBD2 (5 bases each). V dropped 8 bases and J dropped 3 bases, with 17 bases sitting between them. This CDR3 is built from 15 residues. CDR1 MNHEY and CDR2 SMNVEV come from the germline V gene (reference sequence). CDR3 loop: CASQTSGTNYNEQFF. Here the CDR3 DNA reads TGTGCCAGCCAGACTTCCGGGACCAACTACAATGAGCAGTTCTTC.

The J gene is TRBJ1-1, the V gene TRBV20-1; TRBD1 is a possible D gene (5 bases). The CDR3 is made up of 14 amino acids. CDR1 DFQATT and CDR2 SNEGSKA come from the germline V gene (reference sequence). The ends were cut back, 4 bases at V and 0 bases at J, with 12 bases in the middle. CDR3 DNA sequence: TGCAGTGCTAAACCGGAACAGGTGAACACTGAAGCTTTCTTT. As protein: CSAKPEQVNTEAFF.

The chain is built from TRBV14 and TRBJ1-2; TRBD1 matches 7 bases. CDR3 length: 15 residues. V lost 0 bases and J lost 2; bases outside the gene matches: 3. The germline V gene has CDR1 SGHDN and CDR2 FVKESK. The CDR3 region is CASSQDWGQNYGYTF. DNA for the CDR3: TGTGCCAGCAGCCAAGATTGGGGACAGAACTATGGCTACACCTTC.

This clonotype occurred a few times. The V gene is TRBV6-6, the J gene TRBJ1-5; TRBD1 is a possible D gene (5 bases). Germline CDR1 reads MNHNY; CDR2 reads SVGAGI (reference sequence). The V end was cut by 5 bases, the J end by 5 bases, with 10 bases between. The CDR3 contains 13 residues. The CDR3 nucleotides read TGTGCCAGCAGTCCCGGACATGATCAGCCCCAGCATTTT. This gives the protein CASSPGHDQPQHF.

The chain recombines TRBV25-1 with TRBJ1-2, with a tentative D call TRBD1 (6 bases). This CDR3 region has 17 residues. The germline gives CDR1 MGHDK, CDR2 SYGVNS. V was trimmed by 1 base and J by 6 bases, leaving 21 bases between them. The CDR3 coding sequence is TGTGCCAGCAGTGAATTAGGCACAGAACGAAACAGGGATGGCTACACCTTC. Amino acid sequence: CASSELGTERNRDGYTF.

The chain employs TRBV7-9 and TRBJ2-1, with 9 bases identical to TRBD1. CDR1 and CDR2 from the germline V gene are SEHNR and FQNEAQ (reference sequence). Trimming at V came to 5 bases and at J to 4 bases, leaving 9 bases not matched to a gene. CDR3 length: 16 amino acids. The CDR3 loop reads CASSPKGTGSYNEQFF. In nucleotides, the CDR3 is TGTGCCAGCAGCCCTAAGGGGACAGGGTCATACAATGAGCAGTTCTTC.

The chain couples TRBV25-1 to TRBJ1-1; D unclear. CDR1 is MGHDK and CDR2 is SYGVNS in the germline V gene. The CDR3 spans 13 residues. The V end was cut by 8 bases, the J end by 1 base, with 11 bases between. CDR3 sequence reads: CASGRTGNTEAFF. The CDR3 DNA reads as TGTGCCAGCGGCCGAACGGGGAACACTGAAGCTTTCTTT.

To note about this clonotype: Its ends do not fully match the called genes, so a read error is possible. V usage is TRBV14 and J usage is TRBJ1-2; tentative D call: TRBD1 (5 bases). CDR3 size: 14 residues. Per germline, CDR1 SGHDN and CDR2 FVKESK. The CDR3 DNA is TGTGCCAGCAGCCAAGGAATCCAGGGCTATGGCCACACCTTC. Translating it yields CASSQGIQGYGHTF.

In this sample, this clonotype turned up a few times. The CDR3 bases are TGTGCCAGCACCATTACGGGAAGGACCCAGTACTTC. Translating gives CASTITGRTQYF. The chain employs TRBV6-2 or TRBV6-3 and TRBJ2-5; D may be TRBD2 (5 bases). Trimming cost V 7 bases and J 7 bases, with 13 bases left between them. From germline, CDR1 is MNHEY and CDR2 SVGEGT. The CDR3 extends over 12 amino acids.

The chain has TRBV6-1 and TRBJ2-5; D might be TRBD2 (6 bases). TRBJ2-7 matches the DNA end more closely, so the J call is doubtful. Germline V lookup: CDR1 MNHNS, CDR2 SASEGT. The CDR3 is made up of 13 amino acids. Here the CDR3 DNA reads TGTGCCAGCAGTGAATCGGGAGCTGGCGAGCAGTACTTC. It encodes CASSESGAGEQYF.

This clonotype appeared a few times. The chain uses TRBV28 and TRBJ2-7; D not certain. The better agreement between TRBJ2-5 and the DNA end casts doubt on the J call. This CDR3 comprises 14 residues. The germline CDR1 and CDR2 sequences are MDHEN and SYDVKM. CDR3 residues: CASPVPDGRETQYF. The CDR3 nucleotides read TGTGCCAGTCCCGTCCCCGACGGGCGAGAGACCCAGTACTTC.

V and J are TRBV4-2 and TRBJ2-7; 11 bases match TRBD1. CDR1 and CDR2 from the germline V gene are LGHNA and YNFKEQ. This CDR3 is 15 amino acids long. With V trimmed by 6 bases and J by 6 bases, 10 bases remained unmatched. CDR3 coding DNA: TGTGCCAGCAGTCCAAGGGGACAGGGGGTTCGCGAGCAGTACTTC. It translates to CASSPRGQGVREQYF.

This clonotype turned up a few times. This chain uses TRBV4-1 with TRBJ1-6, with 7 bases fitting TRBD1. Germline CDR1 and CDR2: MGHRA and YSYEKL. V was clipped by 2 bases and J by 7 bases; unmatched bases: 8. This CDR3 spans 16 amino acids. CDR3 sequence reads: CASSQPPGQRNSPLHF. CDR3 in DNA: TGCGCCAGCAGCCAACCGCCGGGACAGAGGAATTCACCCCTCCACTTT.